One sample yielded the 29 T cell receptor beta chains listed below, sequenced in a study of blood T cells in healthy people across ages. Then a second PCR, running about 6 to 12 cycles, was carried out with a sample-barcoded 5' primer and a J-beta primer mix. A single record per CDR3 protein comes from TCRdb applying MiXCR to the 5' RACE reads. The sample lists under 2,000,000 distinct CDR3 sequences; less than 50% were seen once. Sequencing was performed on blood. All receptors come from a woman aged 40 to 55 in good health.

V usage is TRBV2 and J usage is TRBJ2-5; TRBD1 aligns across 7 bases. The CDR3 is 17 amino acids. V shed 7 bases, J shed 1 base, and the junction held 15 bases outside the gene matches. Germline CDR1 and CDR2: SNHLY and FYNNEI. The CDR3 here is CASKPWLGGEVQETQYF. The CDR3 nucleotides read TGTGCCAGCAAGCCTTGGTTAGGGGGCGAAGTCCAAGAGACCCAGTACTTC. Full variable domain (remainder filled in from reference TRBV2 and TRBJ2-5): EPEVTQTPSHQVTQMGQEVILRCVPISNHLYFYWYRQILGQKVEFLVSFYNNEISEKSEIFDDQFSVERPDGSNFTLKIRSTKLEDSAMYFCASKPWLGGEVQETQYFGPGTRLLVL.

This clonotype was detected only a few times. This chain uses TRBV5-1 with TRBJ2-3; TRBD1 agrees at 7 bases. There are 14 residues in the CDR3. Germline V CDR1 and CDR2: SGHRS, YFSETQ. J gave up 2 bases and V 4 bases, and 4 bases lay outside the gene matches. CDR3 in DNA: TGCGCCAGCAGCAACGGACAGGTCACAGATACGCAGTATTTT. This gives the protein CASSNGQVTDTQYF.

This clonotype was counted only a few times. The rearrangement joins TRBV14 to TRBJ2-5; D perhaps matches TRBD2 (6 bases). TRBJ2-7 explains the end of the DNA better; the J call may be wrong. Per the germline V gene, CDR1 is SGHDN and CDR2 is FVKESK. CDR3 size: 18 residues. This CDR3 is CASSQESPNLAGNNEQYF. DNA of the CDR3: TGTGCCAGCAGCCAAGAGAGCCCAAATCTCGCGGGGAACAACGAGCAGTACTTC.

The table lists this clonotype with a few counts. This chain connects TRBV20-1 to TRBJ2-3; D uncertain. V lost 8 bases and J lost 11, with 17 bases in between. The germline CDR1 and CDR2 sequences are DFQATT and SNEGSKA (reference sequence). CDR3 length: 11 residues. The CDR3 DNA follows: TGCAGTTATAGAGGCCCTATGAAGCAGTATTTT. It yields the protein CSYRGPMKQYF.

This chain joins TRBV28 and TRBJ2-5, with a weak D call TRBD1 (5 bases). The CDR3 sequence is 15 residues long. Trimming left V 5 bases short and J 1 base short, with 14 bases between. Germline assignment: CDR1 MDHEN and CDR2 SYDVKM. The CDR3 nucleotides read TGTGCCAGCAGTCCCGTGGGGCCGGGCCAAGAGACCCAGTACTTC. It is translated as CASSPVGPGQETQYF.

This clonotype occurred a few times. CDR3 protein: CSGWTTTYNEQFF. DNA for the CDR3: TGCAGTGGCTGGACAACGACCTACAATGAGCAGTTCTTC. The chain links TRBV20-1 to TRBJ2-1; weak D call: TRBD1 (5 bases). The V end lost 7 bases, the J end lost 2 bases, and 12 bases lay between the germline ends. Germline V gives CDR1 DFQATT, CDR2 SNEGSKA (reference sequence). This CDR3 has 13 amino acids.

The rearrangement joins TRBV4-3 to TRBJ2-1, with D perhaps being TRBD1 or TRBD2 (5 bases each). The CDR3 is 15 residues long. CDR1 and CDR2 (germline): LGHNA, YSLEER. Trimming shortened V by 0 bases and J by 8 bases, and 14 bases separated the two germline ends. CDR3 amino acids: CASSQDARGAYEQFF. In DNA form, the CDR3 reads TGCGCCAGCAGCCAAGATGCTAGAGGGGCCTATGAGCAGTTCTTC.

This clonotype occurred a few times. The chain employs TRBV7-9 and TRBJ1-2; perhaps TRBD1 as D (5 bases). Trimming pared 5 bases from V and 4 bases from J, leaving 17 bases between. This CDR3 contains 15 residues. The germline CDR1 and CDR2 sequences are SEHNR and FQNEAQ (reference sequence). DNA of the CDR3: TGTGCCAGCAGCCCCCTTGACAGACCTCTCTATGGCTACACCTTC. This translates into CASSPLDRPLYGYTF.

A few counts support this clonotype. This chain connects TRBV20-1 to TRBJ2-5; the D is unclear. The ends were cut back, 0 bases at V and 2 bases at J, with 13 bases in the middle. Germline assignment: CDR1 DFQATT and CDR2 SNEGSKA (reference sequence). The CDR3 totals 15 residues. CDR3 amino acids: CSARDRVGRQETQYF. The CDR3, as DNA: TGCAGTGCTAGAGATAGGGTTGGCAGACAAGAGACCCAGTACTTC.

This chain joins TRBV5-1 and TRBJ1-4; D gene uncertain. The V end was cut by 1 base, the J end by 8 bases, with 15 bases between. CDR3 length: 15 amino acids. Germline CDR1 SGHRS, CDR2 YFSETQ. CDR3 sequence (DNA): TGCGCCAGCAGCTTGATGGCCGGAGGAAACGAAAAACTGTTTTTT. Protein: CASSLMAGGNEKLFF.

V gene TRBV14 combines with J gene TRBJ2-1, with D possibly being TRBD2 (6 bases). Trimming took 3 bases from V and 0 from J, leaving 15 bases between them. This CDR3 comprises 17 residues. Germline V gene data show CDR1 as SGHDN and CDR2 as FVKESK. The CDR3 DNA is TGTGCCAGCAGCCATTGGCGGGGTCTCGGCTCCTACAATGAGCAGTTCTTC. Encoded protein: CASSHWRGLGSYNEQFF.

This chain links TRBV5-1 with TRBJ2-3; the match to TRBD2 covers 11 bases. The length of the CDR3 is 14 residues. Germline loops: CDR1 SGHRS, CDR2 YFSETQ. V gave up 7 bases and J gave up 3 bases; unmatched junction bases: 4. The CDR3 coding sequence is TGCGCCAGCGTTAGCGGGGGGGCAACAGATACGCAGTATTTT. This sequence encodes CASVSGGATDTQYF.

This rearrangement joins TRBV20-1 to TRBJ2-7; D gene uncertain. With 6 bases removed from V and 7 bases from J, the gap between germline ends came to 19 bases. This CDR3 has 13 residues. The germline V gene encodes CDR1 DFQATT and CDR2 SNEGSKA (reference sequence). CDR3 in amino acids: CSAKRSGTGEQYF. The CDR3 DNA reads TGCAGTGCCAAAAGATCAGGAACGGGTGAGCAGTACTTC.

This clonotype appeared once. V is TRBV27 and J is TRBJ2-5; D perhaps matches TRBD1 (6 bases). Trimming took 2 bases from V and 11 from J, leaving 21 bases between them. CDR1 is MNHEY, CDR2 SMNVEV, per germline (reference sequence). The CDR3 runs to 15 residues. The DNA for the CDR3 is TGTGCCAGCAGTTTAGGGACACCGCTGGGGAATGAGCAGTACTTC. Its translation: CASSLGTPLGNEQYF.

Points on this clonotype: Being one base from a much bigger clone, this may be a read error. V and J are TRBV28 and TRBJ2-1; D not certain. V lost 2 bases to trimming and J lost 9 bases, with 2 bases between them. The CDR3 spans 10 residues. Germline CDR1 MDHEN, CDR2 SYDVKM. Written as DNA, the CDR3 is TGTGCCAGCAGTTTAATTGAGCAGTTCTTC. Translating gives CASSLIEQFF.

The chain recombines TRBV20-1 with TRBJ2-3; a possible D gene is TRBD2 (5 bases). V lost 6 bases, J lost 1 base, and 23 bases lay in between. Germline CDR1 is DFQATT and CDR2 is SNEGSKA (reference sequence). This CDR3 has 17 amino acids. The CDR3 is CSAILVSPVRGTDTQYF. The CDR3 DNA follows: TGCAGTGCCATTCTAGTGTCCCCCGTGAGGGGCACAGATACGCAGTATTTT.

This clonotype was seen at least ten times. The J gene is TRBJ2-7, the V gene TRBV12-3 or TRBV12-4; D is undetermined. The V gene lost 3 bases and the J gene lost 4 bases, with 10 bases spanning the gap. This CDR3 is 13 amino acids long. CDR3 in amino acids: CASSFSAQYEQYF. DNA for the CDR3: TGTGCCAGCAGTTTTTCGGCACAATACGAGCAGTACTTC.

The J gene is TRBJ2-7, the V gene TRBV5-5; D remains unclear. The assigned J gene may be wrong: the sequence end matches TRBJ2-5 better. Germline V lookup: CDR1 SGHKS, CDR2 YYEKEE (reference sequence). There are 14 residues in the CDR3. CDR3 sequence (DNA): TGTGCCAGCAGCTTCGGTGGGCCCTTGGTGACCCAGTACTTC. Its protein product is CASSFGGPLVTQYF.

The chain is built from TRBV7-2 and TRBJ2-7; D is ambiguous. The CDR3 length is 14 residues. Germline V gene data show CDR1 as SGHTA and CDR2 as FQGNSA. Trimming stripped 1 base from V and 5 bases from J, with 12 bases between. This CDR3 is CASSLEGWANEQYF. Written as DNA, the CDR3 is TGTGCCAGCAGCTTAGAGGGATGGGCTAACGAGCAGTACTTC.

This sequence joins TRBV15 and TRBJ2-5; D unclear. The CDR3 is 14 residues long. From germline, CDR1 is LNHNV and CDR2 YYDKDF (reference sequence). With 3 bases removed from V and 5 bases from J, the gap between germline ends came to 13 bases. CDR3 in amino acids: CATSRAWWSETQYF. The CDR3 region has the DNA TGTGCCACCAGCAGGGCCTGGTGGAGCGAGACCCAGTACTTC.

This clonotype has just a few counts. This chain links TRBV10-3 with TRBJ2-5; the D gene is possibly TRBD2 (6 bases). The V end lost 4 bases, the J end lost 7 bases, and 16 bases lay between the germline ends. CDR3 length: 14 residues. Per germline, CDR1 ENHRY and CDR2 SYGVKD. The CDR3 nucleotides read TGTGCCATCAGTGGGACTACCGCCGGGGGGACCCAGTACTTC. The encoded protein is CAISGTTAGGTQYF.

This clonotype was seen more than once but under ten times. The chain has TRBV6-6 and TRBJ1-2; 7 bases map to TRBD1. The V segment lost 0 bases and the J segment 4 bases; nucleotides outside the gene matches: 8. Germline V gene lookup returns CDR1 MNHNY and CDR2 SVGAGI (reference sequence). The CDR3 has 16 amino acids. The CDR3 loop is CASSYSETGHPYGYTF. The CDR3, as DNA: TGTGCCAGCAGTTACTCCGAGACAGGGCACCCCTATGGCTACACCTTC.

Here the CDR3 reads CASSVGQAPDTQYF. As DNA, the CDR3 is TGTGCCAGCAGTGTGGGACAGGCCCCAGATACGCAGTATTTT. The chain couples TRBV2 to TRBJ2-3; 8 nucleotides line up with TRBD1. There are 14 residues in the CDR3. J lost 4 bases, V lost 4 bases, and 4 bases had no gene match. CDR1 and CDR2 from the germline V gene are SNHLY and FYNNEI.

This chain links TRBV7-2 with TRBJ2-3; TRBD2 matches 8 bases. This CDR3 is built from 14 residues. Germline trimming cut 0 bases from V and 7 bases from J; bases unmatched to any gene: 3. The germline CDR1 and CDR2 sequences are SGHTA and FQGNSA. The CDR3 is CASSLAGLVNTQYF. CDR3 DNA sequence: TGTGCCAGCAGCTTAGCGGGACTAGTAAATACGCAGTATTTT.

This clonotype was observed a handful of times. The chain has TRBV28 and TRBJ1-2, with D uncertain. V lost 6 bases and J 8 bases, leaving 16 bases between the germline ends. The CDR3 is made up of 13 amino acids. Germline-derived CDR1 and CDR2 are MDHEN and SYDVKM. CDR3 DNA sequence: TGTGCCAGCAGCCCGACGGCGCTACGAGGCTACACCTTC. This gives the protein CASSPTALRGYTF.

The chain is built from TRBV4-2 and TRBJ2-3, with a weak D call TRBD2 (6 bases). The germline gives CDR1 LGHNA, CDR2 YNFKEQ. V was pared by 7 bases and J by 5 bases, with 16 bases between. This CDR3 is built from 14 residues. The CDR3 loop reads CASKAVEGGDTQYF. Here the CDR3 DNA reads TGTGCCAGCAAAGCCGTGGAGGGTGGAGATACGCAGTATTTT.

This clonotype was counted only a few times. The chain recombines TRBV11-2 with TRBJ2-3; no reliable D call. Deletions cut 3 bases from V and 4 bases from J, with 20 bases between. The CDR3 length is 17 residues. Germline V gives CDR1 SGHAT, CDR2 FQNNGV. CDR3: CASSLFMGSYFADTQYF. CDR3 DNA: TGTGCCAGCAGCTTGTTTATGGGATCTTACTTCGCAGATACGCAGTATTTT.

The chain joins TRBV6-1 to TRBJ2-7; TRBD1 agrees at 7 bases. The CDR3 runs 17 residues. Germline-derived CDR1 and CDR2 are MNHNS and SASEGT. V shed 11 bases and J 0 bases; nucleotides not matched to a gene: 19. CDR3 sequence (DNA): TGTGCCCCCACAGGAGACAGGGTCCTTTTTTCCTCCTACGAGCAGTACTTC. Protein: CAPTGDRVLFSSYEQYF.

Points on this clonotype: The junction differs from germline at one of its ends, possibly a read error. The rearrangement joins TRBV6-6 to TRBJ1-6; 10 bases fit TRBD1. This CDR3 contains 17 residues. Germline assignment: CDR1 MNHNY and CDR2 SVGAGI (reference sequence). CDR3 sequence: CASSFGQGGSYNSPLHF. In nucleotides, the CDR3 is TGCGCCAGCAGTTTCGGACAGGGGGGGTCCTATAATTCACCCCTCCACTTT.